This passage covers 3 T cell receptor beta chains from one sample sequenced in a study of shared clonotypes between healthy human individuals. Sequenced by immunoSEQ multiplex PCR; TCRdb stores in-frame clones only, minus some. The repertoire consists of millions of clones, with 95% occurring once and the leading ten covering 0.1% to 0.15%. The sequenced sample was naive CD4+ T cells sorted from blood. Subset here: CD45RA+ positively selected. The receptors here all came from a man aged 18 to 29 in good health.

The count of this clone is one. This chain uses TRBV15 with TRBJ2-5; weak D call: TRBD1 (5 bases). The CDR3 sequence is 12 residues long. V was pared by 1 base and J by 10 bases, with 10 bases between. Germline V gene lookup returns CDR1 LNHNV and CDR2 YYDKDF (reference sequence). CDR3 nucleotides: TGTGCCACCAGCAGAGTCGACGGACACCAGTACTTC. Its protein is CATSRVDGHQYF. The variable domain in full, with the rest retrieved from reference TRBV15 and TRBJ2-5, is DAMVIQNPRYQVTQFGKPVTLSCSQTLNHNVMYWYQQKSSQAPKLLFHYYDKDFNNEADTPDNFQSRRPNTSFCFLDIRSPGLGDTAMYLCATSRVDGHQYFGPGTRLLVL.

A note on this clone: Other DNA sequences in this sample translate to the same CDR3. The rearrangement uses TRBV18 and TRBJ1-5; D gene unclear. CDR3 size: 13 residues. From germline, CDR1 is KGHSH and CDR2 LQKENI. Trimming took off 3 bases at V and 3 bases at J, with 6 bases between the two ends. CDR3: CASSPSLNQPQHF. CDR3 bases: TGTGCCAGCTCACCCTCCCTCAATCAGCCCCAGCATTTT.

This chain uses TRBV7-2 with TRBJ2-5; TRBD2 might be the D (6 bases). CDR3 length: 18 residues. CDR1 and CDR2 (germline): SGHTA, FQGNSA. Between the trimmed V and J ends, which lost 0 bases and 6 bases, there was a span of 23 bases. As DNA, the CDR3 is TGTGCCAGCAGCTTAGCGGGGATAGGGACTGACGTGGTGAAGACCCAGTACTTC. Translating gives CASSLAGIGTDVVKTQYF.